The clone carrying this TCR beta chain was seen a few times. Generated by immunoSEQ multiplex PCR, the TCRdb table keeps only in-frame clones and is missing some. The sample holds 70,000 or so clones, 90% to 95% seen once. The source of the sample is a study of control samples from healthy donors and cancer patients. Input material: blood. The receptor's source is a woman aged 40 to 50 in good health.

The CDR3 loop is CASSQVTDGYTF. CDR3 DNA sequence: TGTGCCAGCAGCCAAGTCACGGATGGCTACACCTTC. The chain links TRBV4-2 to TRBJ1-2, with unresolved D. The CDR3 covers 12 residues. The germline V gene encodes CDR1 LGHNA and CDR2 YNFKEQ. V lost 1 base and J 6 bases, leaving 6 bases between the germline ends.